This passage covers 32 T cell receptor beta chains from one sample sequenced in a study of chemoradiotherapy in HPV16-positive cancers. Sequenced by immunoSEQ multiplex PCR; TCRdb stores in-frame clones only, minus some. The sample contains about 35,000 clones, over 80% of which appear only once. Sequenced here: blood, sampled from a patient who underwent chemoradiotherapy. The receptors here all came from a human donor with HPV-associated anogenital cancer.

The genes are TRBV12-5 and TRBJ2-5, with a weak D call TRBD2 (5 bases). This CDR3 is 14 amino acids long. Germline CDR1 and CDR2: LGHNT and FRNRAP. Trimming pared 4 bases from V and 5 bases from J, leaving 14 bases between. CDR3 DNA sequence: TGTGCTAGTGGTTGGGGTGAGGGCCGGGAGACCCAGTACTTC. Its protein product is CASGWGEGRETQYF.

V and J are TRBV5-1 and TRBJ1-2; TRBD1 matches 9 bases. The CDR3 is made up of 12 amino acids. The V segment lost 4 bases and the J segment 8 bases; nucleotides outside the gene matches: 3. Per the germline V gene, CDR1 is SGHRS and CDR2 is YFSETQ. CDR3 in DNA: TGCGCCAGCAGCCGGACAGGGGACGGCTACACCTTC. This translates into CASSRTGDGYTF. Drawing the rest from reference TRBV5-1 and TRBJ1-2, the complete variable domain is KAGVTQTPRYLIKTRGQQVTLSCSPISGHRSVSWYQQTPGQGLQFLFEYFSETQRNKGNFPGRFSGRQFSNSRSEMNVSTLELGDSALYLCASSRTGDGYTFGSGTRLTVV.

V is TRBV7-8 and J is TRBJ1-5, with 10 bases matching TRBD1. Germline CDR1 reads SGHVS; CDR2 reads FQNEAQ. The ends lost 5 bases at V and 6 bases at J; junction bases unmatched: 10. CDR3 length equals 16 residues. CDR3 sequence (DNA): TGTGCCAGCAGCGTTGGGGGGACAGGGGCCACTCAGCCCCAGCATTTT. Translation gives CASSVGGTGATQPQHF.

The CDR3 coding sequence is TGTGCCAGCTCACCCCCACAGCCCTACTATGGCTACACCTTC. It encodes CASSPPQPYYGYTF. The rearrangement uses TRBV18 and TRBJ1-2; D gene uncertain. Germline V lookup: CDR1 KGHSH, CDR2 LQKENI. This CDR3 is 14 amino acids long. Trimming left V 3 bases short and J 3 bases short, with 11 bases between.

V usage is TRBV18 and J usage is TRBJ1-2; TRBD1 is a possible D gene (6 bases). Germline-derived CDR1 and CDR2 are KGHSH and LQKENI. V was clipped by 2 bases and J by 4 bases, with 11 bases between them. This CDR3 spans 14 amino acids. CDR3 protein: CASSPAADSYGYTF. The CDR3 nucleotides are TGTGCCAGCTCACCAGCCGCGGACAGCTATGGCTACACCTTC.

CDR3 loop: CASSVWSTNEKLFF. CDR3 bases: TGTGCCAGCAGCGTATGGTCAACTAATGAAAAACTGTTTTTT. The chain uses TRBV9 and TRBJ1-4, with no clear D. With 1 base removed from V and 0 bases from J, the gap between germline ends came to 4 bases. From germline, CDR1 is SGDLS and CDR2 YYNGEE. The CDR3 runs 14 residues.

This clone was detected once. The chain uses TRBV10-3 and TRBJ1-2; 10 bases line up with TRBD1. In germline, CDR1 is ENHRY, CDR2 SYGVKD. V shed 3 bases and J 3 bases; nucleotides not matched to a gene: 4. This CDR3 has 15 residues. The CDR3 coding sequence is TGTGCCATCAGTGACGGGACAGGGGCCGACTATGGCTACACCTTC. The encoded protein is CAISDGTGADYGYTF.

The chain couples TRBV11-2 to TRBJ1-1; D gene uncertain. The CDR3 contains 15 residues. The V end was cut by 1 base, the J end by 1 base, with 10 bases between. CDR1 and CDR2 (germline): SGHAT, FQNNGV. The CDR3 reads CASSLVSGTNTEAFF. Written as DNA, the CDR3 is TGTGCCAGCAGCTTAGTGTCGGGTACGAACACTGAAGCTTTCTTT. Supplemented by reference TRBV11-2 and TRBJ1-1, the full variable domain reads EAGVAQSPRYKIIEKRQSVAFWCNPISGHATLYWYQQILGQGPKLLIQFQNNGVVDDSQLPKDRFSAERLKGVDSTLKIQPAKLEDSAVYLCASSLVSGTNTEAFFGQGTRLTVV.

The rearrangement links TRBV30 to TRBJ1-3; no definite D call. CDR3 size: 11 residues. Trimming removed 7 bases from V and 4 bases from J, with 8 bases in between. Germline lookup yields CDR1 GTSNPN and CDR2 SVGIG (reference sequence). The CDR3 nucleotides are TGTGCCTCAGAGTTCGGAAACACCATATATTTT. The encoded protein is CASEFGNTIYF. The full variable domain, in which reference TRBV30 and TRBJ1-3 provide the parts outside the CDR3, is SQTIHQWPATLVQPVGSPLSLECTVEGTSNPNLYWYRQAAGRGLQLLFYSVGIGQISSEVPQNLSASRPQDRQFILSSKKLLLSDSGFYLCASEFGNTIYFGEGSWLTVV.

The rearrangement joins TRBV4-1 to TRBJ2-4, with D perhaps matching TRBD1 or TRBD2 (5 bases each). Per the germline V gene, CDR1 is MGHRA and CDR2 is YSYEKL. Trimming pared 2 bases from V and 5 bases from J, leaving 13 bases between. The CDR3 has 15 residues. This CDR3 is CASSQRLLGENIQYF. CDR3 DNA sequence: TGCGCCAGCAGCCAACGGCTCCTGGGGGAAAACATTCAGTACTTC.

V usage is TRBV6-1 and J usage is TRBJ1-1; 8 bases match TRBD1. V lost 7 bases, J lost 11 bases, and 9 bases stayed unmatched. The V gene's germline CDR1 is MNHNS and CDR2 SASEGT. This CDR3 is 12 amino acids long. CDR3 in DNA: TGTGCCAGCAAGACAGGGGTCTATGGGGCTTTCTTT. Encoded protein: CASKTGVYGAFF.

The chain is built from TRBV2 and TRBJ1-4; TRBD1 aligns across 7 bases. Looked up from germline, CDR1 is SNHLY and CDR2 is FYNNEI. V was clipped by 4 bases and J by 0 bases; unmatched bases: 2. The CDR3 spans 15 residues. The CDR3 nucleotides read TGTGCCAGCAGTGGGACAGGTGCAACTAATGAAAAACTGTTTTTT. Translated, it gives CASSGTGATNEKLFF. Full variable domain (remainder filled in from reference TRBV2 and TRBJ1-4): EPEVTQTPSHQVTQMGQEVILRCVPISNHLYFYWYRQILGQKVEFLVSFYNNEISEKSEIFDDQFSVERPDGSNFTLKIRSTKLEDSAMYFCASSGTGATNEKLFFGSGTQLSVL.

This sequence joins TRBV20-1 and TRBJ1-1; D not certain. The CDR3 sequence is 11 residues long. Between the trimmed V and J ends, which lost 6 bases and 3 bases, there was a span of 8 bases. Per the germline V gene, CDR1 is DFQATT and CDR2 is SNEGSKA (reference sequence). The CDR3 region is CSAQIHTEAFF. The CDR3, as DNA: TGCAGTGCGCAGATCCACACTGAAGCTTTCTTT.

The chain carries TRBV19 and TRBJ1-5; 8 bases match TRBD1. CDR1 LNHDA and CDR2 SQIVND come from the germline V gene (reference sequence). The length of the CDR3 is 15 residues. V shed 3 bases and J 6 bases; nucleotides not matched to a gene: 7. CDR3 bases: TGTGCCAGTAGTATGGGACAGGCTAGGAGTCAGCCCCAGCATTTT. Protein sequence: CASSMGQARSQPQHF.

This clone has a single count. The chain combines TRBV15 with TRBJ1-1; D possibly corresponds to TRBD1 (5 bases). CDR3 length: 14 residues. Germline V lookup: CDR1 LNHNV, CDR2 YYDKDF (reference sequence). With 4 bases removed from V and 1 base from J, the gap between germline ends came to 10 bases. CDR3 sequence (DNA): TGTGCCACCAGCACCGGGACGTCGAACACTGAAGCTTTCTTT. Protein sequence: CATSTGTSNTEAFF.

The chain couples TRBV27 to TRBJ2-7; D perhaps matches TRBD1 (6 bases). V lost 3 bases to trimming and J lost 3 bases, with 15 bases between them. Germline CDR1 reads MNHEY; CDR2 reads SMNVEV (reference sequence). CDR3 length equals 15 residues. CDR3 DNA sequence: TGTGCCAGCAGTTTGGTCAGGGGTTCCCTCTACGAGCAGTACTTC. The encoded protein is CASSLVRGSLYEQYF.

This clone was observed a single time. The V and J genes are TRBV11-3 and TRBJ1-1, with TRBD1 as a possible D gene (5 bases). The CDR3 runs 14 residues. Germline V lookup: CDR1 SGHNT, CDR2 YENEEA. V was trimmed by 7 bases and J by 0 bases, leaving 12 bases between them. CDR3 sequence: CASILTEMNTEAFF. CDR3 DNA: TGTGCCAGCATCCTGACAGAGATGAACACTGAAGCTTTCTTT. The entire variable domain, with the rest obtained from reference TRBV11-3 and TRBJ1-1, is as follows: EAGVVQSPRYKIIEKKQPVAFWCNPISGHNTLYWYLQNLGQGPELLIRYENEEAVDDSQLPKDRFSAERLKGVDSTLKIQPAELGDSAVYLCASILTEMNTEAFFGQGTRLTVV.

The genes are TRBV13 and TRBJ2-7; possibly TRBD1 or TRBD2 for D (5 bases each). The V gene lost 7 bases and the J gene lost 0 bases, with 16 bases spanning the gap. The CDR3 is 15 residues long. Germline loops: CDR1 PRHDT, CDR2 FYEKMQ (reference sequence). The CDR3 region has the DNA TGTGCCAGCACCGGGCCCGGGACCAGCTCCTACGAGCAGTACTTC. Translating it yields CASTGPGTSSYEQYF.

The chain combines TRBV9 with TRBJ2-1; D is perhaps TRBD2 (5 bases). CDR3 length: 14 amino acids. Trimming left V 4 bases short and J 8 bases short, with 16 bases between. CDR1 and CDR2 from the germline V gene are SGDLS and YYNGEE. The CDR3 bases are TGTGCCAGCAGCTTGGGGAGTTCAGGTGATGAGCAGTTCTTC. Translation: CASSLGSSGDEQFF.

The chain carries TRBV9 and TRBJ1-2; D remains ambiguous. In germline, CDR1 is SGDLS, CDR2 YYNGEE. The CDR3 runs 19 residues. The V gene lost 0 bases and the J gene lost 0 bases, with 21 bases spanning the gap. The DNA for the CDR3 is TGTGCCAGCAGCGTAGGAAGGGCAGAACCTAATGGGGCTAACTATGGCTACACCTTC. Translated: CASSVGRAEPNGANYGYTF.

This clone was detected only a few times. The chain combines TRBV9 with TRBJ2-1; D is unclear. Germline V gives CDR1 SGDLS, CDR2 YYNGEE. V lost 0 bases and J lost 6, with 16 bases in between. The CDR3 contains 16 residues. In DNA, the CDR3 is TGTGCCAGCAGCGTAGGAGGTAAGCAGCCGGTCAATGAGCAGTTCTTC. Its translation is CASSVGGKQPVNEQFF.

The chain employs TRBV11-3 and TRBJ2-1; possibly TRBD2 for D (7 bases). The CDR3 loop spans 16 amino acids. The ends were cut back, 0 bases at V and 7 bases at J, with 16 bases in the middle. The germline CDR1 and CDR2 sequences are SGHNT and YENEEA. CDR3: CASSLDGGGLWNEQFF. CDR3 in DNA: TGTGCCAGCAGCTTAGACGGCGGGGGCCTTTGGAATGAGCAGTTCTTC. The entire variable domain, with the rest obtained from reference TRBV11-3 and TRBJ2-1, is as follows: EAGVVQSPRYKIIEKKQPVAFWCNPISGHNTLYWYLQNLGQGPELLIRYENEEAVDDSQLPKDRFSAERLKGVDSTLKIQPAELGDSAVYLCASSLDGGGLWNEQFFGPGTRLTVL.

V and J are TRBV11-2 and TRBJ1-6; D is undetermined. The CDR3 runs 14 residues. V lost 5 bases, J lost 9 bases, and 14 bases lay in between. Germline V lookup: CDR1 SGHAT, CDR2 FQNNGV. This chain's CDR3 is CASSLHSGGSPLHF. CDR3 nucleotide sequence: TGTGCCAGCAGCCTCCACTCGGGCGGTTCACCCCTCCACTTT.

This clone showed up just once. The V call is TRBV7-6, the J call TRBJ1-6; TRBD1 is a possible D gene (5 bases). V was clipped by 1 base and J by 7 bases, with 20 bases between them. Looked up from germline, CDR1 is SGHVS and CDR2 is FNYEAQ. This CDR3 has 18 residues. CDR3 region: CASSLVMGGTRANSPLHF. CDR3 DNA: TGTGCCAGCAGCTTAGTAATGGGAGGGACGAGAGCAAATTCACCCCTCCACTTT.

The chain has TRBV7-9 and TRBJ2-1, with 7 bases lining up with TRBD1. Trimming cost V 1 base and J 1 base; bases outside gene matches: 13. The CDR3 spans 19 residues. CDR1 and CDR2 (germline): SEHNR, FQNEAQ (reference sequence). CDR3 protein: CASSLGDAADRESYNEQFF. CDR3 coding DNA: TGTGCCAGCAGCTTAGGCGACGCCGCCGACAGGGAGTCCTACAATGAGCAGTTCTTC. Supplemented by reference TRBV7-9 and TRBJ2-1, the full variable domain reads DTGVSQNPRHKITKRGQNVTFRCDPISEHNRLYWYRQTLGQGPEFLTYFQNEAQLEKSRLLSDRFSAERPKGSFSTLEIQRTEQGDSAMYLCASSLGDAADRESYNEQFFGPGTRLTVL.

This CDR3 reads CASSSGLAGGNTDTQYF. The CDR3 DNA is TGTGCCAGCAGCTCAGGACTAGCGGGGGGAAACACAGATACGCAGTATTTT. J is TRBJ2-3 and V is TRBV7-9; the match to TRBD2 covers 14 bases. The CDR3 is 17 residues long. Trimming took 4 bases from V and 2 from J; bases not matched to a gene: 5. In germline, CDR1 is SEHNR, CDR2 FQNEAQ (reference sequence).

V gene TRBV4-3 combines with J gene TRBJ2-7, with D uncertain. Looked up from germline, CDR1 is LGHNA and CDR2 is YSLEER. The CDR3 sequence is 14 residues long. Trimming removed 0 bases at V and 3 bases at J, with 9 bases between. Written as DNA, the CDR3 is TGCGCCAGCAGCCAAGACCCAGCGAACTACGAGCAGTACTTC. It encodes CASSQDPANYEQYF.

V and J are TRBV5-1 and TRBJ1-1; a possible D gene is TRBD1 (6 bases). The V gene lost 4 bases and the J gene lost 6 bases, with 19 bases spanning the gap. CDR1 SGHRS and CDR2 YFSETQ come from the germline V gene. The length of the CDR3 is 15 residues. The CDR3 region is CASSAEGRGLAEAFF. The CDR3 DNA is TGCGCCAGCAGCGCGGAGGGCAGGGGCTTGGCTGAAGCTTTCTTT.

This clone was recorded only once. V gene TRBV5-4 combines with J gene TRBJ2-7, with D tentatively TRBD1 (5 bases). The CDR3 extends over 15 amino acids. Germline CDR1 reads SGHNT; CDR2 reads YYREEE (reference sequence). Deletions cut 4 bases from V and 5 bases from J, with 19 bases between. CDR3: CASSLSDSRLNEQYF. The CDR3 coding sequence is TGTGCCAGCAGCCTTTCTGACAGCCGCCTAAACGAGCAGTACTTC.

This clone was found once. The DNA for the CDR3 is TGTGCCAGCAGCGTAGGAGTTAGCGGGGGTGATGAGCAGTTCTTC. Its protein is CASSVGVSGGDEQFF. This sequence joins TRBV9 and TRBJ2-1; TRBD2 matches 9 bases. The V and J ends lost 0 bases and 8 bases, in that order; junction bases with no gene match: 6. The CDR3 extends over 15 amino acids. Per germline, CDR1 SGDLS and CDR2 YYNGEE.

This rearrangement joins TRBV2 to TRBJ1-5, with 9 bases aligning to TRBD1. CDR3 length: 15 amino acids. The germline gives CDR1 SNHLY, CDR2 FYNNEI. Germline trimming cut 6 bases from V and 0 bases from J; bases unmatched to any gene: 3. The CDR3 DNA reads as TGTGCCAGCAGCCGGGACAGGGCTAGCAATCAGCCCCAGCATTTT. Its translation: CASSRDRASNQPQHF.

The CDR3 nucleotides read TGTGCCAGCAGTGGCCCGTGGGGCTATGGCTACACCTTC. This gives the protein CASSGPWGYGYTF. The chain couples TRBV2 to TRBJ1-2; D remains unclear. The germline CDR1 and CDR2 sequences are SNHLY and FYNNEI. Trimming cost V 4 bases and J 4 bases, with 10 bases left between them. This CDR3 has 13 amino acids.